This T cell receptor beta chain was captured in a study of OX40 agonist ivuxolimab in advanced cancers. On the study more broadly: Patients received ivuxolimab, an intravenous treatment, every 2 weeks at 0.01 to 10 mg/kg. Study-wide results and limits: Clonal expansion was among the lowest in partial responders at 0.1-3.0 mg/kg, especially CD8+.

In the case of this clone: The target antigen is unknown.

Germline CDR1 and CDR2: SGHNT and YENEEA. The CDR3 extends over 14 amino acids. The trim removed 8 bases at V and 6 bases at J, leaving 9 bases unmatched. Sampled blood was obtained at baseline, cycle 4 day 1, and cycle 7 day 1. Produced via immunoSEQ multiplex PCR; TCRdb's table is partial and in-frame only. Of over 45,000 clones in the sample, approximately 86% are singletons; the top ten hold under 3.5%. The source was CD4+ or CD8+ T cells sorted from blood, collected in a trial of the OX40 agonist ivuxolimab. This TCR was sampled from an adult with an advanced solid tumor such as melanoma, head and neck, liver or kidney cancer. The chain joins TRBV11-3 to TRBJ2-1; 8 nucleotides line up with TRBD2. For the CDR3, the DNA is TGTGCCAGCCGGCCGGGAGGGCCGGGCAATGAGCAGTTCTTC. This sequence encodes CASRPGGPGNEQFF.